This record covers a single TCR beta chain. Its antigen remains unknown. The data were taken from a study of cytomegalovirus exposure and HLA in healthy donors. PCR used 60 Vbeta primers and 13 Jbeta primers. Only in-frame clones appear in the TCRdb table, and some are missing; sequencing was by immunoSEQ multiplex PCR. The repertoire holds some 130,000 clones, with around 79% as singletons. Study-level results: Later work found most CMV-associated TCR beta chains apparently HLA-restricted.

The CDR3 loop spans 13 amino acids. V lost 8 bases, J lost 5 bases, and 6 bases stayed unmatched. Germline V CDR1 and CDR2: MNHEY, SMNVEV (reference sequence). The TCR was taken from a female donor in good health and CMV-seronegative. This sequence joins TRBV27 and TRBJ1-5; TRBD1 aligns across 7 bases. Material: PBMCs. The DNA of the CDR3 is TGTGCCAGCTCTCGGGACAGATATCAGCCCCAGCATTTT. Its protein is CASSRDRYQPQHF.